The present entry profiles one TCR beta chain with its context. Its antigen remains unknown. This CDR3 contains 16 residues. V was clipped by 5 bases and J by 7 bases, with 24 bases between them. Looked up from germline, CDR1 is ENHRY and CDR2 is SYGVKD. These data belong to a study of T cell responses to AZD1222 COVID-19 vaccine. Study-level findings and limits: Among the donors, most were white British and more were female, and clonal diversity was possibly underestimated. Reports say nearly half of spike-specific TCRs go after unmutated variant regions.

Assay used: immunoSEQ multiplex PCR; TCRdb lists only in-frame clones, some missing. This sample has 75,000 to 90,000 clones; about 72% occur once, and the top ten carry around 21%. The J gene is TRBJ2-7, the V gene TRBV10-3; D perhaps matches TRBD2 (5 bases). This specimen consisted of peripheral blood, obtained on day 0 of AZD1222 vaccination. The sequence came from an adult in good health. CDR3 sequence: CAISRFSRASSLEQYF. The CDR3, as DNA: TGTGCCATCAGTCGGTTCAGCCGGGCTAGCTCGTTGGAGCAGTACTTC.